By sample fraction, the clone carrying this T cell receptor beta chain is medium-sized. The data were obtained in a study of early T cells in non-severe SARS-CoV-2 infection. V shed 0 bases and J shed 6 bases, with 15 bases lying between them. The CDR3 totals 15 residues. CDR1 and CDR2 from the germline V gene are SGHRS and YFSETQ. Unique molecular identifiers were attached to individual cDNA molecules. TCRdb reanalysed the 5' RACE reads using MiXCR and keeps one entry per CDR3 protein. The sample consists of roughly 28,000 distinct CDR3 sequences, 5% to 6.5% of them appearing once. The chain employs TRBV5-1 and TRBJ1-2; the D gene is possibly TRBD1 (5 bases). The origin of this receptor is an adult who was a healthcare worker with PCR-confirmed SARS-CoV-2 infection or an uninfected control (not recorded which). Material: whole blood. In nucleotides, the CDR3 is TGCGCCAGCAGCTTGGACGGCAGGGAGCCTCATGGCTACACCTTC. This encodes CASSLDGREPHGYTF.